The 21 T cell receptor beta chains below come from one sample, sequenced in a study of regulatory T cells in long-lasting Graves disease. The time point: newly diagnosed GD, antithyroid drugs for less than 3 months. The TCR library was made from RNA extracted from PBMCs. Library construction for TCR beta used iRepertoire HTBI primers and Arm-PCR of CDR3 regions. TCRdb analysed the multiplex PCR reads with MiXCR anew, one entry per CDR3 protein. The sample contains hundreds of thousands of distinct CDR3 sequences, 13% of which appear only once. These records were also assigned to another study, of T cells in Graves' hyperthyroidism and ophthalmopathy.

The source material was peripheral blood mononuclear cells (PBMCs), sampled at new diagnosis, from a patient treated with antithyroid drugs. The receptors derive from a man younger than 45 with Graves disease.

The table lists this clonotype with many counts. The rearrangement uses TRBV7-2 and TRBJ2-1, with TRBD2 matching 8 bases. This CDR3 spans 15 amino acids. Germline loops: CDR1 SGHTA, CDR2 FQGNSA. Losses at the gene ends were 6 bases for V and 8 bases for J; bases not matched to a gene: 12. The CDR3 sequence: CASSHTSGPLDEQFF. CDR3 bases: TGTGCCAGCAGTCACACTAGCGGCCCCTTGGATGAGCAGTTCTTC.

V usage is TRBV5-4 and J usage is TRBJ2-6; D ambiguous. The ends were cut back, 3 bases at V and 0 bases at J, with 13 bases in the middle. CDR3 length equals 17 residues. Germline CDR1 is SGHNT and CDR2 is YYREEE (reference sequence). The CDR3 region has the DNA TGTGCCAGCAGCTCTGGTACGGTTTTCTCTGGGGCCAACGTCCTGACTTTC. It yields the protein CASSSGTVFSGANVLTF.

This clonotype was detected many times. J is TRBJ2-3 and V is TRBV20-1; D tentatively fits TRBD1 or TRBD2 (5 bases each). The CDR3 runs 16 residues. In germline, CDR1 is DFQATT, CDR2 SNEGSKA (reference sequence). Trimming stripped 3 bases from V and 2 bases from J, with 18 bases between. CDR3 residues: CSASVLRAGATDTQYF. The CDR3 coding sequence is TGCAGTGCTAGCGTCTTGAGGGCCGGGGCCACAGATACGCAGTATTTT.

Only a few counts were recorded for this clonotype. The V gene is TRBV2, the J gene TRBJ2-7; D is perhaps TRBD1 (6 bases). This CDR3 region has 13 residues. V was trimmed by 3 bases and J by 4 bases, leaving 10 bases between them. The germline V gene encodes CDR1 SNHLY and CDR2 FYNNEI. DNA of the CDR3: TGTGCCAGCAGTGATCAGGGGTGGTACGAGCAGTACTTC. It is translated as CASSDQGWYEQYF.

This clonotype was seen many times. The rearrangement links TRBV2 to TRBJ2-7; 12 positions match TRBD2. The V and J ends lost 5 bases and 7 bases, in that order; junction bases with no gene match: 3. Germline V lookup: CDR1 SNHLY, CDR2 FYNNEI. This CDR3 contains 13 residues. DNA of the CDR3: TGTGCCAGCAGTCTAGCGGGAGGGCGAGAGCAGTACTTC. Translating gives CASSLAGGREQYF.

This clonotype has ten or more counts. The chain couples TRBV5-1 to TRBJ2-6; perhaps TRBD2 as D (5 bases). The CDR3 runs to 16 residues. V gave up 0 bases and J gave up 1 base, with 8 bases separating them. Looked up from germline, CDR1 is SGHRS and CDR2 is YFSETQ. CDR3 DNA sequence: TGCGCCAGCAGCTTGGCTTCGGGATCTGGGGCCAACGTCCTGACTTTC. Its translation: CASSLASGSGANVLTF.

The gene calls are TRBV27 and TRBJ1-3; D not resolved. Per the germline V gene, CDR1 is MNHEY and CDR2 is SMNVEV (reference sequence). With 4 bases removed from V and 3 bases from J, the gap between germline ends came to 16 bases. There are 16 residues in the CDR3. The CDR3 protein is CASSSLGREGGNTIYF. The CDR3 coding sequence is TGTGCCAGCAGTTCCTTAGGGAGGGAGGGTGGAAACACCATATATTTT.

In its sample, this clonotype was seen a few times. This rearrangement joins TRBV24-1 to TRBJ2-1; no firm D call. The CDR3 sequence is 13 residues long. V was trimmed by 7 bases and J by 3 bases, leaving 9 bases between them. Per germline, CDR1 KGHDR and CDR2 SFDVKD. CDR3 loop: CATRETDYNEQFF. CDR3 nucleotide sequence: TGTGCCACCAGAGAGACCGACTACAATGAGCAGTTCTTC.

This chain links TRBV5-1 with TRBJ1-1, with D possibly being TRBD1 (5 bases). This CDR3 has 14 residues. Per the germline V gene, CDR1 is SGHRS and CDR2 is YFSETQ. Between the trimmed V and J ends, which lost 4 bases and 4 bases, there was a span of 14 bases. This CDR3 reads CASSTAWGSTEAFF. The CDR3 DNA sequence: TGCGCCAGCAGCACCGCGTGGGGCAGCACTGAAGCTTTCTTT.

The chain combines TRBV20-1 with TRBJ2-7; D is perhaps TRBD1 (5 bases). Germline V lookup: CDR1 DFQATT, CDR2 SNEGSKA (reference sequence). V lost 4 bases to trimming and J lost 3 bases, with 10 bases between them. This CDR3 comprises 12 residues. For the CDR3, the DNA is TGCAGTGCTACCGACAGCAACTACGAGCAGTACTTC. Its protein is CSATDSNYEQYF.

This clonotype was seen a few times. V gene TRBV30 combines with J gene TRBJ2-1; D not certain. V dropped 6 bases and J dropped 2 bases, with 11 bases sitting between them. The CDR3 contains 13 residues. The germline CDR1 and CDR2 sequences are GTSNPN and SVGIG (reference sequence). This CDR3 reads CACKSLAYNEQFF. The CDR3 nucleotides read TGTGCCTGTAAAAGTTTGGCCTACAATGAGCAGTTCTTC.

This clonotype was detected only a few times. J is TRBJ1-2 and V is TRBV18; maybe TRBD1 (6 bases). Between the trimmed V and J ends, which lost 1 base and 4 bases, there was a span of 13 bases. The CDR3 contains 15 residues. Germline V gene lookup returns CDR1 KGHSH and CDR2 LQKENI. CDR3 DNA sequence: TGTGCCAGCTCACCACGAGGGGGAGATGGCTATGGCTACACCTTC. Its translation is CASSPRGGDGYGYTF.

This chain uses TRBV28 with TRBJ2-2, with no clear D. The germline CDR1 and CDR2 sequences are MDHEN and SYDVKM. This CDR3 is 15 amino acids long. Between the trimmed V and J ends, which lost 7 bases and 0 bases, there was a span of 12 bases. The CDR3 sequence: CASNSVHPNTGELFF. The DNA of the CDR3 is TGTGCCAGCAACTCCGTACACCCGAACACCGGGGAGCTGTTTTTT.

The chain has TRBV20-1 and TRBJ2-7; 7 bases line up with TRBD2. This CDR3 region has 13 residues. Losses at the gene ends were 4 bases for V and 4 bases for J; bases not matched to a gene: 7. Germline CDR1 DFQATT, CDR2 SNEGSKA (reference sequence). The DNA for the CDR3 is TGCAGTGCTACGGGCTGGGAGGGATACGAGCAGTACTTC. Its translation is CSATGWEGYEQYF.

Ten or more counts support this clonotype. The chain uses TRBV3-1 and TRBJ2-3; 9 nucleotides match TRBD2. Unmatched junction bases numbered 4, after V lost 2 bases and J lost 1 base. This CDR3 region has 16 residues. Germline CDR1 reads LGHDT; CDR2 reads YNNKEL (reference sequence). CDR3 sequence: CASSQRRLAGTDTQYF. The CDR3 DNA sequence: TGTGCCAGCAGCCAACGTCGACTAGCGGGCACAGATACGCAGTATTTT.

CDR3 protein: CASSLEAGLNTEAFF. CDR3 nucleotides: TGCGCCAGCAGCTTGGAGGCAGGGTTGAACACTGAAGCTTTCTTT. The chain has TRBV5-1 and TRBJ1-1; TRBD1 is a possible D gene (5 bases). Germline CDR1 is SGHRS and CDR2 is YFSETQ. The V gene lost 0 bases and the J gene lost 0 bases, with 9 bases spanning the gap. The CDR3 contains 15 residues.

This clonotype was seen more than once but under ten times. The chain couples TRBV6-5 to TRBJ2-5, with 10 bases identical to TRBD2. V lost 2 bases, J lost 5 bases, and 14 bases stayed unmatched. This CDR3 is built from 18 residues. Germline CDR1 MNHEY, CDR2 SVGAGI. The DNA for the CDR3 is TGTGCCAGCAGTTACCCGGGGACACCGGGACTAGCGAGGGAGACCCAGTACTTC. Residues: CASSYPGTPGLARETQYF.

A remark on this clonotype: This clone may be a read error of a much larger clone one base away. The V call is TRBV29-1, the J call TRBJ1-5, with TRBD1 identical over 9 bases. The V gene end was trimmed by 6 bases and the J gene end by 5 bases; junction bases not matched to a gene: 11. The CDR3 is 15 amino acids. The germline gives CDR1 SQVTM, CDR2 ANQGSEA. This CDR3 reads CSVARGTGIDQPQHF. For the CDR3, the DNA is TGCAGCGTCGCTCGAGGGACAGGGATCGATCAGCCCCAGCATTTT.

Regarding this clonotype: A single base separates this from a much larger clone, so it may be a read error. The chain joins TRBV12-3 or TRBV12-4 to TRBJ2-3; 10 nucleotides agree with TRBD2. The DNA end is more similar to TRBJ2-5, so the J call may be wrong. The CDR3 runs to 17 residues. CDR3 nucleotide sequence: TGTGCCAGCAGTTCCGGGACTAGCGAGACACCACCCCTGACCCAGTACTTC. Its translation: CASSSGTSETPPLTQYF.

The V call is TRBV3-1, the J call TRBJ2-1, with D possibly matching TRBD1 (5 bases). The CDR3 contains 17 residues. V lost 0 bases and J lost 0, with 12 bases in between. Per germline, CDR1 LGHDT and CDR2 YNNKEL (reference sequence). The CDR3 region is CASSQEMGRGSYNEQFF. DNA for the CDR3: TGTGCCAGCAGCCAAGAAATGGGTAGGGGCTCCTACAATGAGCAGTTCTTC.

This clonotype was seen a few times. The CDR3 DNA reads as TGCAGTGCTAGATTAGGCCCGCCGGGACAGGGTTTTAATGAAAAACTGTTTTTT. Residues: CSARLGPPGQGFNEKLFF. The chain carries TRBV20-1 and TRBJ1-4; 9 bases fit TRBD1. The CDR3 loop spans 18 amino acids. Germline V gene sequence: CDR1 DFQATT, CDR2 SNEGSKA (reference sequence). V lost 2 bases and J lost 4; bases outside the gene matches: 14.